The entry below describes one T cell receptor beta chain. Its cognate antigen is unknown. This sample is part of a study of human T cells and chemical hapten exposure. Trimming cost V 2 bases and J 7 bases, with 9 bases left between them. CDR3 size: 12 residues. Germline CDR1 reads MDHEN; CDR2 reads SYDVKM. Time point of the sample: patch test 3, about 24 weeks after DPC sensitization. Treatment denoted: therapeutic diphenylcyclopropenone sensitization with weekly scalp DPC. Unfractionated whole blood was the source of the extracted total RNA. One entry per CDR3 protein results from TCRdb running MiXCR on the RACE reads. The sample includes 90,000 to 110,000 distinct CDR3 sequences, less than 45% of them seen just once. Study-wide findings and caveats: A positive correlation with patch test score was found for PT1 expanded TCR counts. Counts of TCRs above 1 in 1000 frequency stayed unchanged with DPC sensitization.

This clonotype was sampled from a man aged 40-49 years with alopecia areata. Some clones in this sample may be carry-over from other donors' samples. The chain carries TRBV28 and TRBJ2-7, with D possibly matching TRBD1 (5 bases). The sequenced sample was whole blood, obtained in connection with sensitization to the hapten diphenylcyclopropenone (DPC). Here the CDR3 reads CASSLQGDEQYF. The DNA of the CDR3 is TGTGCCAGCAGTTTACAGGGCGATGAGCAGTACTTC. The complete variable domain, with remaining parts taken from reference TRBV28 and TRBJ2-7, reads DVKVTQSSRYLVKRTGEKVFLECVQDMDHENMFWYRQDPGLGLRLIYFSYDVKMKEKGDIPEGYSVSREKKERFSLILESASTNQTSMYLCASSLQGDEQYFGPGTRLTVT.